The 25 T cell receptor beta chains reported below all come from one sample, sequenced in a study of OX40 agonist ivuxolimab in advanced cancers. Using immunoSEQ multiplex PCR, the repertoire was profiled, and TCRdb retains in-frame clones only, with some absent. The table has roughly 14,000 clones, over 75% seen once. Specimen: CD4+ or CD8+ T cells sorted from blood, collected in a trial of the OX40 agonist ivuxolimab. The receptors were gathered from an adult with an advanced solid tumor such as melanoma, head and neck, liver or kidney cancer.

This clone has only one observation. The chain employs TRBV10-2 and TRBJ1-4; D perhaps matches TRBD1 (5 bases). The CDR3 is 15 residues long. Germline lookup yields CDR1 WSHSY and CDR2 SAAADI. V lost 6 bases and J lost 1, with 12 bases in between. CDR3 loop: CASRPWTITNEKLFF. The DNA for the CDR3 is TGCGCCAGCAGACCTTGGACAATAACTAATGAAAAACTGTTTTTT.

This clone was seen a single time. J is TRBJ2-7 and V is TRBV27; TRBD1 matches at 9 bases. The germline gives CDR1 MNHEY, CDR2 SMNVEV (reference sequence). The V gene end was trimmed by 2 bases and the J gene end by 6 bases; junction bases not matched to a gene: 2. The CDR3 spans 13 residues. The CDR3 nucleotides are TGTGCCAGCAGTTTAACAGGGGGCTTCGAGCAGTACTTC. This codes for CASSLTGGFEQYF.

The rearrangement joins TRBV9 to TRBJ2-6; weak D call: TRBD2 (5 bases). V was cut by 1 base and J by 8 bases, with 7 bases left in between. CDR1 is SGDLS, CDR2 YYNGEE, per germline. This CDR3 comprises 13 residues. DNA of the CDR3: TGTGCCAGCAGCGTATCCGGGACCAACGTCCTGACTTTC. Translation gives CASSVSGTNVLTF.

This chain uses TRBV9 with TRBJ2-3; D may be TRBD1 or TRBD2 (6 bases each). The V gene lost 0 bases and the J gene lost 4 bases, with 9 bases spanning the gap. The CDR3 has 14 residues. CDR1 and CDR2 from the germline V gene are SGDLS and YYNGEE. CDR3 residues: CASSVGGAADTQYF. The CDR3 DNA follows: TGTGCCAGCAGCGTAGGGGGGGCGGCAGATACGCAGTATTTT.

The CDR3, as DNA: TGTGCCAGCAGAAACCCCTCAGGGGAGACCCAGTACTTC. Encoded protein: CASRNPSGETQYF. The chain uses TRBV6-4 and TRBJ2-5; D might be TRBD1 (5 bases). The V gene's germline CDR1 is MRHNA and CDR2 SNTAGT. The CDR3 consists of 13 residues. V lost 6 bases, J lost 5 bases, and 13 bases lay in between.

This clone was seen just once. This CDR3 is CASPGVGANVLTF. The CDR3 DNA reads as TGTGCCAGCCCAGGGGTTGGGGCCAACGTCCTGACTTTC. The chain recombines TRBV5-4 with TRBJ2-6, with D possibly TRBD1 on 6 matching bases. This CDR3 is 13 amino acids long. Trimming took off 7 bases at V and 3 bases at J, with 8 bases between the two ends. Germline CDR1 SGHNT, CDR2 YYREEE (reference sequence).

V usage is TRBV18 and J usage is TRBJ2-7, with D possibly TRBD1 on 5 matching bases. Germline V gene lookup returns CDR1 KGHSH and CDR2 LQKENI. V lost 3 bases, J lost 2 bases, and 14 bases lay in between. The CDR3 totals 15 residues. CDR3 in amino acids: CASSPAQGSPYEQYF. CDR3 in DNA: TGTGCCAGCTCACCCGCCCAGGGTTCTCCCTACGAGCAGTACTTC. Full variable domain (missing parts from reference TRBV18 and TRBJ2-7): NAGVMQNPRHLVRRRGQEARLRCSPMKGHSHVYWYRQLPEEGLKFMVYLQKENIIDESGMPKERFSAEFPKEGPSILRIQQVVRGDSAAYFCASSPAQGSPYEQYFGPGTRLTVT.

This chain uses TRBV27 with TRBJ2-4, with 10 bases that match TRBD2. CDR3 length equals 15 residues. The V gene end was trimmed by 4 bases and the J gene end by 5 bases; junction bases not matched to a gene: 5. Germline-derived CDR1 and CDR2 are MNHEY and SMNVEV (reference sequence). CDR3 protein: CASSSHLAGENIQYF. As DNA, the CDR3 is TGTGCCAGCAGTTCCCATCTAGCGGGGGAAAACATTCAGTACTTC.

This chain joins TRBV6-1 and TRBJ1-2, with a possible D match to TRBD1 (5 bases). The CDR3 contains 14 residues. V lost 5 bases to trimming and J lost 4 bases, with 14 bases between them. The germline V gene has CDR1 MNHNS and CDR2 SASEGT. CDR3: CASSTPGSTYGYTF. CDR3 nucleotide sequence: TGTGCCAGCAGTACTCCAGGGTCGACCTATGGCTACACCTTC.

This clone is large. The rearrangement links TRBV9 to TRBJ2-1; 8 bases line up with TRBD2. The CDR3 contains 16 residues. V shed 4 bases and J 8 bases; nucleotides not matched to a gene: 14. Per the germline V gene, CDR1 is SGDLS and CDR2 is YYNGEE. This chain's CDR3 is CASSLLGGAGNDEQFF. The DNA for the CDR3 is TGTGCCAGCAGCCTCCTCGGGGGGGCGGGAAACGATGAGCAGTTCTTC.

The rearrangement uses TRBV27 and TRBJ1-2; D gene uncertain. This CDR3 region has 14 residues. Germline V gene sequence: CDR1 MNHEY, CDR2 SMNVEV (reference sequence). V was shortened by 3 bases and J by 8 bases, with 16 bases between the two germline ends. The CDR3 reads CASSFSGFWWGYTF. The CDR3 DNA is TGTGCCAGCAGTTTTTCGGGGTTTTGGTGGGGCTACACCTTC.

The chain is built from TRBV19 and TRBJ2-7; either TRBD1 or TRBD2 may fit D (5 bases each). The germline CDR1 and CDR2 sequences are LNHDA and SQIVND (reference sequence). The CDR3 is made up of 13 amino acids. V gave up 1 base and J gave up 12 bases, with 16 bases separating them. The chain's CDR3 is CASSIAGAESRYF. Written as DNA, the CDR3 is TGTGCCAGTAGTATAGCCGGGGCGGAAAGTAGGTACTTC.

Concerning this clone: A junction end diverges from the germline sequence, so it may reflect a read error. This chain connects TRBV7-7 to TRBJ2-4, with 9 bases aligning to TRBD2. CDR3 size: 17 residues. Germline loops: CDR1 SSHAT, CDR2 FNYEAQ (reference sequence). CDR3 region: CASSLEASGTAKNIQYF. For the CDR3, the DNA is TGTGCTAGCAGCTTAGAGGCTAGCGGGACGGCCAAAAACATTCAGTACTTC.

The genes are TRBV7-9 and TRBJ1-1; 9 positions agree with TRBD1. With V trimmed by 0 bases and J by 1 base, 0 bases remained unmatched. CDR1 and CDR2 from the germline V gene are SEHNR and FQNEAQ (reference sequence). The CDR3 has 15 residues. Written as DNA, the CDR3 is TGTGCCAGCAGCTTAGCGGGACAGGGGAACACTGAAGCTTTCTTT. It encodes CASSLAGQGNTEAFF.

J is TRBJ2-1 and V is TRBV7-6; TRBD2 aligns across 13 bases. The CDR3 extends over 17 amino acids. CDR1 SGHVS and CDR2 FNYEAQ come from the germline V gene. V shed 5 bases, J shed 1 base, and the junction held 5 bases outside the gene matches. CDR3: CASSLTSGGWSYNEQFF. The CDR3 region has the DNA TGTGCCAGCAGCCTGACTAGCGGGGGGTGGTCCTACAATGAGCAGTTCTTC.

This sequence joins TRBV19 and TRBJ2-3; no clear D gene. The germline CDR1 and CDR2 sequences are LNHDA and SQIVND (reference sequence). V was shortened by 5 bases and J by 1 base, with 16 bases between the two germline ends. There are 16 residues in the CDR3. This CDR3 is CASSLGPSWGTDTQYF. The CDR3 coding sequence is TGTGCCAGTAGTCTGGGTCCCAGTTGGGGCACAGATACGCAGTATTTT.

V gene TRBV27 combines with J gene TRBJ2-1; tentatively, D is TRBD1 or TRBD2 (5 bases each). V shed 7 bases and J shed 7 bases, with 20 bases lying between them. This CDR3 contains 15 residues. Germline lookup yields CDR1 MNHEY and CDR2 SMNVEV (reference sequence). DNA for the CDR3: TGTGCCAGCACCGACCCAGGGCTAGCAGGGAATGAGCAGTTCTTC. The encoded protein is CASTDPGLAGNEQFF.

The genes are TRBV19 and TRBJ2-7, with D unresolved. The CDR3 is made up of 13 amino acids. The germline V and J ends were trimmed by 4 bases and 2 bases, with 9 bases remaining between them. Germline V gene lookup returns CDR1 LNHDA and CDR2 SQIVND (reference sequence). This CDR3 is CASSKSGAYEQYF. The CDR3 region has the DNA TGTGCCAGTAGTAAAAGTGGTGCCTACGAGCAGTACTTC.

The V call is TRBV30, the J call TRBJ2-7; 10 bases are a match to TRBD2. The CDR3 runs 13 residues. Germline V CDR1 and CDR2: GTSNPN, SVGIG (reference sequence). V was pared by 3 bases and J by 5 bases, with 4 bases of the junction left unmatched. CDR3 region: CAWRLAGVDEQYF. CDR3 sequence (DNA): TGTGCCTGGAGGCTAGCGGGAGTCGACGAGCAGTACTTC.

The rearrangement uses TRBV5-6 and TRBJ1-1, with D unclear. Germline values: CDR1 SGHDT, CDR2 YYEEEE. Trimming cost V 0 bases and J 5 bases, with 8 bases left between them. This CDR3 comprises 13 residues. CDR3 residues: CASSLAGRTEAFF. The CDR3 nucleotides read TGTGCCAGCAGCTTGGCGGGGAGGACTGAAGCTTTCTTT.

This clone was seen a few times. The genes are TRBV6-4 and TRBJ1-2; TRBD1 agrees at 12 bases. Germline trimming cut 3 bases from V and 8 bases from J; bases unmatched to any gene: 4. Germline CDR1 reads MRHNA; CDR2 reads SNTAGT. CDR3 size: 14 residues. CDR3 DNA: TGTGCCAGCAGTGAGGGACAGGGGGCAGAAGGCTACACCTTC. It encodes CASSEGQGAEGYTF.

This clone was picked up one time. This chain uses TRBV27 with TRBJ1-1, with D hard to call. There are 15 residues in the CDR3. Germline CDR1 is MNHEY and CDR2 is SMNVEV (reference sequence). V lost 6 bases and J lost 0, with 14 bases in between. For the CDR3, the DNA is TGTGCCAGCAGCTCTAAGGGAGTTTTGAACACTGAAGCTTTCTTT. Translating gives CASSSKGVLNTEAFF.

The J gene is TRBJ1-1, the V gene TRBV5-1, with 10 bases lining up with TRBD1. The V segment lost 3 bases and the J segment 6 bases; nucleotides outside the gene matches: 5. This CDR3 has 14 residues. CDR1 is SGHRS, CDR2 YFSETQ, per germline. CDR3 DNA sequence: TGCGCCAGCAGCTGGACAGGGGGGAGGGCTGAAGCTTTCTTT. Its protein product is CASSWTGGRAEAFF.

The chain links TRBV19 to TRBJ2-4, with a weak D call TRBD1 (6 bases). Deletions cut 4 bases from V and 0 bases from J, with 16 bases between. This CDR3 has 17 residues. From germline, CDR1 is LNHDA and CDR2 SQIVND (reference sequence). The CDR3 spells CASSTPDRSLAKNIQYF. The CDR3 DNA is TGTGCCAGTAGTACGCCCGACAGGTCTTTAGCCAAAAACATTCAGTACTTC.

V and J are TRBV6-6 and TRBJ2-5; a weak D match, TRBD1 (5 bases). The CDR3 loop spans 16 amino acids. Germline lookup yields CDR1 MNHNY and CDR2 SVGAGI (reference sequence). V was pared by 0 bases and J by 0 bases, with 11 bases between. The DNA of the CDR3 is TGTGCCAGCAGTTACTCTCGGACACCGGACCAAGAGACCCAGTACTTC. Its translation: CASSYSRTPDQETQYF.